One and the same sample provided the 13 T cell receptor beta chains below, sequenced in a study of blood T cell repertoires in COVID-19. Produced via immunoSEQ multiplex PCR; TCRdb's table is partial and in-frame only. The data hold hundreds of thousands of clones, with 80% to 90% observed a single time. Sequences were obtained from peripheral blood. The receptors come from a woman aged 25 to 39 with COVID-19, enrolled during active disease.

A note on this clone: The identical CDR3 is also encoded by other nucleotide sequences in the sample. J is TRBJ2-7 and V is TRBV7-6, with 7 bases lining up with TRBD1. The V gene's germline CDR1 is SGHVS and CDR2 FNYEAQ. The CDR3 is 14 amino acids. V lost 1 base, J lost 3 bases, and 3 bases stayed unmatched. The CDR3 here is CASSLGTGSYEQYF. The CDR3 DNA sequence: TGTGCCAGCAGCTTAGGGACAGGAAGCTACGAGCAGTACTTC. The whole variable domain, remainder taken from reference TRBV7-6 and TRBJ2-7, is GAGVSQSPRYKVTKRGQDVALRCDPISGHVSLYWYRQALGQGPEFLTYFNYEAQQDKSGLPNDRFSAERPEGSISTLTIQRTEQRDSAMYRCASSLGTGSYEQYFGPGTRLTVT.

The rearrangement links TRBV6-1 to TRBJ2-7; 8 bases align to TRBD1. With V trimmed by 1 base and J by 6 bases, 14 bases remained unmatched. This CDR3 is built from 17 residues. Germline CDR1 and CDR2: MNHNS and SASEGT. The CDR3 here is CASSEVLGQALKSEQYF. In nucleotides, the CDR3 is TGTGCCAGCAGTGAAGTCTTGGGACAGGCTCTGAAAAGCGAGCAGTACTTC.

The chain combines TRBV11-3 with TRBJ2-7; no clear D. Germline values: CDR1 SGHNT, CDR2 YENEEA. The CDR3 runs 14 residues. Trimming removed 1 base from V and 6 bases from J, with 13 bases in between. CDR3: CASSLGFPPSEQYV. DNA for the CDR3: TGTGCCAGCAGCTTAGGGTTCCCCCCGAGCGAGCAGTACGTC.

The chain is built from TRBV24-1 and TRBJ2-1, with D maybe TRBD1 (6 bases). The CDR3 sequence is 13 residues long. Germline V gene data show CDR1 as KGHDR and CDR2 as SFDVKD. The V end lost 4 bases, the J end lost 7 bases, and 10 bases lay between the germline ends. Here the CDR3 reads CATSDRDTNEQFF. Here the CDR3 DNA reads TGTGCCACCAGTGACCGGGACACGAATGAGCAGTTCTTC.

This chain links TRBV7-9 with TRBJ2-5; 7 bases are shared with TRBD1. CDR1 SEHNR and CDR2 FQNEAQ come from the germline V gene (reference sequence). The CDR3 extends over 15 amino acids. Losses at the gene ends were 5 bases for V and 4 bases for J; bases not matched to a gene: 10. The CDR3 spells CASSQTGAPGETQYF. Written as DNA, the CDR3 is TGTGCCAGCAGCCAAACAGGGGCTCCTGGAGAGACCCAGTACTTC. The full variable domain, with the rest looked up from reference TRBV7-9 and TRBJ2-5, is DTGVSQNPRHKITKRGQNVTFRCDPISEHNRLYWYRQTLGQGPEFLTYFQNEAQLEKSRLLSDRFSAERPKGSFSTLEIQRTEQGDSAMYLCASSQTGAPGETQYFGPGTRLLVL.

Only one count was recorded for this clone. The chain carries TRBV7-2 and TRBJ2-1, with 10 bases fitting TRBD2. With 6 bases clipped from V and 3 bases from J, the junction kept 2 bases outside the gene matches. This CDR3 is built from 14 residues. Germline assignment: CDR1 SGHTA and CDR2 FQGNSA. In DNA form, the CDR3 reads TGTGCCAGCAGTCAGCGGGGGGGCTACAATGAGCAGTTCTTC. Protein: CASSQRGGYNEQFF.

This clone was seen a single time. The V and J genes are TRBV4-1 and TRBJ2-1, with TRBD2 matching over 12 bases. CDR1 is MGHRA, CDR2 YSYEKL, per germline. This CDR3 has 17 amino acids. V dropped 2 bases and J dropped 4; count of bases not matched to a gene: 6. Here the CDR3 reads CASSQRASGRVYNEQFF. CDR3 in DNA: TGCGCCAGCAGCCAACGGGCTAGCGGGAGGGTTTACAATGAGCAGTTCTTC.

The chain has TRBV18 and TRBJ1-2; 7 bases fit TRBD1. V lost 2 bases, J lost 3 bases, and 15 bases stayed unmatched. CDR1 is KGHSH and CDR2 is LQKENI in the germline V gene. This CDR3 contains 18 residues. CDR3 in DNA: TGTGCCAGCTCACCAAGCCCACAGGGGATTGGGGTTGACTATGGCTACACCTTC. Its translation: CASSPSPQGIGVDYGYTF.

The chain has TRBV9 and TRBJ2-1, with D perhaps TRBD1 (6 bases). Germline values: CDR1 SGDLS, CDR2 YYNGEE. The CDR3 contains 16 residues. V was shortened by 4 bases and J by 3 bases, with 17 bases between the two germline ends. The CDR3 spells CASSPQGTPDYNEQFF. CDR3 nucleotides: TGTGCCAGCAGCCCTCAGGGGACACCAGACTACAATGAGCAGTTCTTC.

The chain is built from TRBV10-3 and TRBJ1-2; 10 nucleotides line up with TRBD1. The J segment lost 8 bases and the V segment lost 6 bases, leaving 9 bases of the junction unmatched. Looked up from germline, CDR1 is ENHRY and CDR2 is SYGVKD. This CDR3 has 14 residues. CDR3 in DNA: TGTGCCATCAGCCCAGGACAGGGGGTAATAGGCTACACCTTC. Encoded protein: CAISPGQGVIGYTF.

This rearrangement joins TRBV4-1 to TRBJ2-2, with D possibly being TRBD1 (6 bases). CDR3 length equals 16 residues. Looked up from germline, CDR1 is MGHRA and CDR2 is YSYEKL. With 2 bases removed from V and 8 bases from J, the gap between germline ends came to 18 bases. The CDR3 DNA reads as TGCGCCAGCAGCCAACGAACAGGGCTTTTTAATGGGGAGCTGTTTTTT. Protein product: CASSQRTGLFNGELFF.

The V call is TRBV5-1, the J call TRBJ2-3, with a tentative D call TRBD1 (6 bases). The V gene's germline CDR1 is SGHRS and CDR2 YFSETQ. CDR3 length: 15 amino acids. V was pared by 1 base and J by 5 bases, with 14 bases between. The CDR3 region is CASSLRSQGGDTQYF. For the CDR3, the DNA is TGCGCCAGCAGCTTGAGAAGCCAAGGGGGAGATACGCAGTATTTT.

The V call is TRBV27, the J call TRBJ1-5; D unresolved. Between the trimmed V and J ends, which lost 4 bases and 6 bases, there was a span of 10 bases. This CDR3 contains 13 residues. Germline values: CDR1 MNHEY, CDR2 SMNVEV (reference sequence). The CDR3 nucleotides are TGTGCCAGCAGTTCCTTTCCAGGTCAGCCCCAGCATTTT. This encodes CASSSFPGQPQHF.